This TCR beta chain was sequenced during a study of blood T cell repertoires in COVID-19. V lost 3 bases and J lost 0; bases outside the gene matches: 5. This CDR3 spans 15 amino acids. CDR1 and CDR2 from the germline V gene are LNHNV and YYDKDF (reference sequence). Enrolment of Seattle patients took place during active infection, and they were followed longitudinally. Source study methods: Using reference gene primer amplification, nucleated cell counts were estimated. Assay used: immunoSEQ multiplex PCR; TCRdb lists only in-frame clones, some missing. For V, J and clone size, that table is used; D and trimming come from the DNA. This sample has around 190,000 clones, with roughly 88% found just once.

The TCR comes from a man over 45 with COVID-19, enrolled during active disease. The gene calls are TRBV15 and TRBJ2-7; 7 bases agree with TRBD2. Sequenced input: peripheral blood. CDR3 in amino acids: CATSRERGSSYEQYF. CDR3 nucleotide sequence: TGTGCCACCAGCAGGGAGCGGGGTAGCTCCTACGAGCAGTACTTC.